This TCR beta chain was recovered during a study of regulatory T cells in long-lasting Graves disease. Sample time point: newly diagnosed GD, antithyroid drugs for less than 3 months. PBMCs were the source of the RNA used for TCR sequencing. For TCR beta, libraries came from iRepertoire HTBI primers and Arm-PCR of CDR3 regions. TCRdb re-called the multiplex PCR reads through MiXCR, storing one row per CDR3 protein. Of 380,000 or so distinct CDR3 sequences in the sample, around 16% were seen once. This CDR3 is 11 amino acids long. Trimming removed 4 bases at V and 9 bases at J, with 4 bases between. Germline V lookup: CDR1 LGHDT, CDR2 YNNKEL (reference sequence). There are a few counts of this clonotype. Its antigen remains unknown. Findings and caveats of the study: TCR diversity was lower in persistent than newly diagnosed Graves' disease.

This sample was also put to use in a study of T cells in Graves' hyperthyroidism and ophthalmopathy. That paper states: Pregnant or lactating patients were excluded, as were those with uncontrolled infection or other autoimmune disease. HTBI primers were used for first-round RT-PCR of the TCR CDR3.

The chain is built from TRBV3-1 and TRBJ2-6; no definite D call. Sequenced here: peripheral blood mononuclear cells (PBMCs), sampled at new diagnosis, from a patient treated with antithyroid drugs. The sequence was obtained from a woman between 18 and 29 years old with Graves disease. The CDR3 DNA is TGTGCCAGCAGCCCGGGCAACGTCCTGACTTTC. This encodes CASSPGNVLTF. Complete variable domain (other parts from reference TRBV3-1 and TRBJ2-6): DTAVSQTPKYLVTQMGNDKSIKCEQNLGHDTMYWYKQDSKKFLKIMFSYNNKELIINETVPNRFSPKSPDKAHLNLHINSLELGDSAVYFCASSPGNVLTFGAGSRLTVL.